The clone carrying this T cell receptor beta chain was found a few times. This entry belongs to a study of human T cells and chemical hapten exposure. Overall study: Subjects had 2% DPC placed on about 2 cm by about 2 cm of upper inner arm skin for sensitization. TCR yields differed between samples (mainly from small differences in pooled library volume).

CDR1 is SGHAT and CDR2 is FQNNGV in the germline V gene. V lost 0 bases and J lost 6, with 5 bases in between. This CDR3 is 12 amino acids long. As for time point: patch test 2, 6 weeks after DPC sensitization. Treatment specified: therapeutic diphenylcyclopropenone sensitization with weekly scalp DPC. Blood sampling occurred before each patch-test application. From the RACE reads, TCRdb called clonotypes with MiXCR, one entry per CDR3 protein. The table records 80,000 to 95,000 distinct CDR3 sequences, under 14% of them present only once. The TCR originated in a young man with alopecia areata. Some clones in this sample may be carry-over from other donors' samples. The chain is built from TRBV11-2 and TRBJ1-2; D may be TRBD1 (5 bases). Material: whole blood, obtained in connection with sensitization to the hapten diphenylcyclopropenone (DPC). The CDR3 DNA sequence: TGTGCCAGCAGCTTAGAGGGGGATGGCTACACCTTC. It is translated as CASSLEGDGYTF.